This T cell receptor (beta chain) appears in the sequencing data of a study of blood T cells in healthy people across ages. The germline V gene encodes CDR1 LNHNV and CDR2 YYDKDF (reference sequence). Trimming removed 1 base at V and 2 bases at J, with 9 bases between. The CDR3 runs 15 residues. This clonotype was seen many times. It was with a sample-barcoded 5' primer and a J-beta primer mix that a second PCR of roughly 7 to 12 cycles was run. TCRdb re-derived calls from the 5' RACE reads in MiXCR, one entry per CDR3 protein. The sample has about 800,000 distinct CDR3 sequences, more than 20% seen once; the top ten hold more than 3%. This sample also belongs to another study, concerning T cells of mothers and their children.

Sequencing was done on a sample of blood. The receptor comes from a boy younger than 18 in good health. The chain links TRBV15 to TRBJ1-5, with D possibly matching TRBD1 (5 bases). The CDR3 here is CATSRAGYGNQPQHF. The CDR3 coding sequence is TGTGCCACCAGCAGAGCAGGGTATGGCAATCAGCCCCAGCATTTT.